The T cell receptor beta chain under discussion was sequenced for a study of blood T cells in healthy people across ages. Findings of the study overall: It was held that diversity estimates obtained from one million T cells represented underestimates.

This CDR3 is 15 amino acids long. The germline V and J ends were trimmed by 4 bases and 5 bases, with 14 bases remaining between them. Germline CDR1 and CDR2: ENHRY and SYGVKD. PCR was performed a second time for roughly 7 to 12 cycles using a sample-barcoded 5' primer and a J-beta primer mix. TCRdb passed the 5' RACE reads through MiXCR, listing each CDR3 protein once. The sample contains over 500,000 distinct CDR3 sequences, about 27% of which appear only once. This clonotype was counted only a few times. Its specificity is unknown. These same records also appear under a second study, on T cells of mothers and their children. Per that paper: Extraction yielded RNA that went, in full, into cDNA synthesis at about 1.5 ug per 15 ul. Mother-child pairs who were related displayed a slightly higher overlap than unrelated pairs, a difference that was non-significant. T cell clones that were persistent and microchimeric went undetected.

Sequenced input: blood. This TCR was recovered from a boy between 2 and 10 years old in good health. This rearrangement joins TRBV10-3 to TRBJ2-2; a weak D match, TRBD1 (7 bases). Here the CDR3 DNA reads TGTGCCATCAGTGTTCTCAGGGGGGAAACCGGGGAGCTGTTTTTT. This codes for CAISVLRGETGELFF.